This T cell receptor (beta chain) was documented in a study of read filtering for tumor transcriptome and immune sequencing. For the study at large: DNase treatment preceded whole-transcriptome library preparation. TCR-mapped reads were about 3.5 to 11 million with IR-seq versus about 80 to 1273 with RNA-seq.

After removal of 3 bases from V and 1 base from J, the junction contained 8 bases not matched to a gene. The CDR3 is 17 amino acids. The germline V gene has CDR1 SGHRS and CDR2 YFSETQ. The library was built from roughly 400 ng RNA with molecular barcoded adaptors for alpha/delta and beta/gamma chains. TCRdb passed the reads through MiXCR, listing each CDR3 protein once. The data show about 40,000 distinct CDR3 sequences, approximately 14% seen once. The sequenced sample was a population of CD138-negative cells sorted from bone marrow. This receptor was identified in a donor at least 40 years old with multiple myeloma. This sequence joins TRBV5-1 and TRBJ2-5; TRBD2 matches at 11 bases. The CDR3 DNA sequence: TGCGCCAGCAGCTGGACCCAGGGACTAGCGGTCCAAGAGACCCAGTACTTC. It specifies CASSWTQGLAVQETQYF.